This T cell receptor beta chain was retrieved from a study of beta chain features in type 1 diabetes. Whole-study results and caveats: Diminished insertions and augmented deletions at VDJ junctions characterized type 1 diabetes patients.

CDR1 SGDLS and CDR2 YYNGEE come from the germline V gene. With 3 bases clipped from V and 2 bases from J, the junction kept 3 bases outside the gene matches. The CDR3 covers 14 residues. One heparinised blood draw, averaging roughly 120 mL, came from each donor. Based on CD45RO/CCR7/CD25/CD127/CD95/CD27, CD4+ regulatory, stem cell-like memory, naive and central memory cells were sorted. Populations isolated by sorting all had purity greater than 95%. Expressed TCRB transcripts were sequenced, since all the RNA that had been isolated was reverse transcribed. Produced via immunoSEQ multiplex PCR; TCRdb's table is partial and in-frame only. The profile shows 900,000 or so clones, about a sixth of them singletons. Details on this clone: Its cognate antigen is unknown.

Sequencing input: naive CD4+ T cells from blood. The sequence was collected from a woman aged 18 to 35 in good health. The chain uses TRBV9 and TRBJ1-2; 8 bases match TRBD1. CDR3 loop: CASSGRQGNYGYTF. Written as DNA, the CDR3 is TGTGCCAGCAGCGGAAGACAGGGGAACTATGGCTACACCTTC.